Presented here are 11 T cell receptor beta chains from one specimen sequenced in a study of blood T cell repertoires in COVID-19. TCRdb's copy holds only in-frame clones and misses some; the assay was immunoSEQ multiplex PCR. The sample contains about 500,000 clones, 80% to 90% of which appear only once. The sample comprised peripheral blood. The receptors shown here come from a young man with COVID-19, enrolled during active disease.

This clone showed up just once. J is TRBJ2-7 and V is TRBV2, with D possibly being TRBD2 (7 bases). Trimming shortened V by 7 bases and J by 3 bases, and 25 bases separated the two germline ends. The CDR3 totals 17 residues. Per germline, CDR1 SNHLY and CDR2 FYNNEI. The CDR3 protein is CASTGRRGRGINYEQYF. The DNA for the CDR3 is TGTGCCAGCACCGGGCGGCGGGGGCGCGGAATTAACTACGAGCAGTACTTC. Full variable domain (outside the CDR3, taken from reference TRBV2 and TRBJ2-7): EPEVTQTPSHQVTQMGQEVILRCVPISNHLYFYWYRQILGQKVEFLVSFYNNEISEKSEIFDDQFSVERPDGSNFTLKIRSTKLEDSAMYFCASTGRRGRGINYEQYFGPGTRLTVT.

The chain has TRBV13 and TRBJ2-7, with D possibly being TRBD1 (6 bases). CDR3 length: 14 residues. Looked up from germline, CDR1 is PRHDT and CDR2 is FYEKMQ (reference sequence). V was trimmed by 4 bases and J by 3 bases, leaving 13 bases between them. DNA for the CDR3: TGTGCCAGCAGCTCACCGGGACACATCTACGAGCAGTACTTC. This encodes CASSSPGHIYEQYF.

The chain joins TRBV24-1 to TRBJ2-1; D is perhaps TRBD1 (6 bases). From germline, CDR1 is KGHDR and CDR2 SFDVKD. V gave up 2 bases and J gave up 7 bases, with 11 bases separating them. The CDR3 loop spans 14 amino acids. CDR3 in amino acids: CATSDYKGGNEQFF. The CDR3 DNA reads TGTGCCACCAGTGATTATAAAGGGGGTAATGAGCAGTTCTTC.

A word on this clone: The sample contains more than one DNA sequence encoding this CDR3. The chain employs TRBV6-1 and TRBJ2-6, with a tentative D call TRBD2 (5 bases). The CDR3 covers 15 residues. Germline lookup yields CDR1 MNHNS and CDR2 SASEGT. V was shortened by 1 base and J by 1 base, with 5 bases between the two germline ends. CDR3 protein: CASSEGGSGANVLTF. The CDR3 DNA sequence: TGTGCCAGCAGTGAAGGAGGGTCTGGGGCCAACGTCCTGACTTTC.

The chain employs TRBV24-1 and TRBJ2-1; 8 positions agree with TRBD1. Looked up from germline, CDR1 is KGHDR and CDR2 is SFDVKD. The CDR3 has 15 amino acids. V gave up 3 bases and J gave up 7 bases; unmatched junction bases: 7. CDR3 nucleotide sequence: TGTGCCACCAGTGATCGACAGGGGAGGTTTAATGAGCAGTTCTTC. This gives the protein CATSDRQGRFNEQFF.

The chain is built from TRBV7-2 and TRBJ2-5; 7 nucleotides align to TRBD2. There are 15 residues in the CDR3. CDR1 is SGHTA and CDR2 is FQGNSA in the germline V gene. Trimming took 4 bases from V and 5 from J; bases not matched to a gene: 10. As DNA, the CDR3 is TGTGCCAGCAGCTCCCAGCGGGGCCCCGGGGAGACCCAGTACTTC. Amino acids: CASSSQRGPGETQYF.

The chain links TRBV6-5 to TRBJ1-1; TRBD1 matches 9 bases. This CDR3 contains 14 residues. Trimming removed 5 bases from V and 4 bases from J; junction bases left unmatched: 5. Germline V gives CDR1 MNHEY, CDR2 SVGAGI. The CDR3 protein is CASSRDRDGTEAFF. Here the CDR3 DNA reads TGTGCCAGCAGTAGGGACAGGGATGGCACTGAAGCTTTCTTT.

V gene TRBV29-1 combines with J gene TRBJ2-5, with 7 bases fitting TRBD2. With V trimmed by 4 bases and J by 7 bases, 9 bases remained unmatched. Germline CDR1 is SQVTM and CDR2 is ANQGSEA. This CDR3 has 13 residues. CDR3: CSVGDTLAGTQYF. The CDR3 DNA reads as TGCAGCGTTGGTGACACGTTAGCGGGGACCCAGTACTTC.

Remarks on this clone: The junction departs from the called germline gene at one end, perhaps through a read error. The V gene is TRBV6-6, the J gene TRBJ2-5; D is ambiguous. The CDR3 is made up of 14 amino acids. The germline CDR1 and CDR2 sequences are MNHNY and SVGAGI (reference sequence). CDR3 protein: CASSYVGSQGTQYF. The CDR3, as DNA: TGTGCCAGCAGTTACGTCGGGTCACAAGGGACCCAGTACTTC.

CDR3 amino acids: CASSFEGALDYGYTF. As DNA, the CDR3 is TGTGCCAGCAGCTTTGAGGGGGCACTGGACTATGGCTACACCTTC. V and J are TRBV5-5 and TRBJ1-2, with 7 bases matching TRBD1. V gave up 2 bases and J gave up 3 bases; unmatched junction bases: 7. The CDR3 extends over 15 amino acids. CDR1 SGHKS and CDR2 YYEKEE come from the germline V gene (reference sequence).

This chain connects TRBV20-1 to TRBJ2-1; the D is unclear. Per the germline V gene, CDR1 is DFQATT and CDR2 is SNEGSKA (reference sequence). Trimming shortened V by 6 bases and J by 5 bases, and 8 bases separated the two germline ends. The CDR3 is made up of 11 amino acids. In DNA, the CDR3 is TGCAGTGCCCCGCGCAACAATGAGCAGTTCTTC. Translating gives CSAPRNNEQFF.